This T cell receptor (beta chain) was found in a study of blood T cells in healthy people across ages. V was trimmed by 0 bases and J by 2 bases, leaving 7 bases between them. The CDR3 covers 15 residues. Germline CDR1 reads LGHNA; CDR2 reads YNFKEQ. Findings of the study overall: The study found more naive CD4+ cells and higher diversity in long-lived than aged donors.

Regarding this clonotype: No antigen is known for it.

A second PCR of roughly 7 to 11 cycles used a sample-barcoded 5' primer and a J-beta primer mix. Every individual sample yielded 3 million or more paired-end reads (each containing CDR3). TCRdb independently ran MiXCR on the 5' RACE reads; one entry per CDR3 protein. In the table there are about 1.4 million distinct CDR3 sequences, approximately 63% of which are singletons. Extraction of total RNA produced a minimum of 5.5 micrograms from each sample. The chain carries TRBV4-2 and TRBJ1-4, with TRBD1 as a possible D gene (6 bases). The clonotype originates from a man aged 18 to 35 in good health. Sequenced sample: blood. For the CDR3, the DNA is TGTGCCAGCAGCCAAGAACAGGGTACTAATGAAAAACTGTTTTTT. It codes for CASSQEQGTNEKLFF.